This TCR beta chain was obtained from a study of T-cell memory formation after mild COVID-19. The V end lost 6 bases, the J end lost 5 bases, and 12 bases lay between the germline ends. This CDR3 is 13 amino acids long. Germline loops: CDR1 SGHDT, CDR2 YYEEEE. TCRdb independently ran MiXCR on the 5' RACE reads; one entry per CDR3 protein. The table records roughly 300,000 distinct CDR3 sequences, roughly 8.2% of them present only once. There are a few counts of this clonotype. The sequencing input was PBMCs or a T cell subset sorted from them (not recorded which). The TCR comes from a man between 18 and 35 years old who had mild COVID-19 (a few samples of this study predate the infection). Cell type and time point are not known. The chain recombines TRBV5-6 with TRBJ2-1; TRBD2 might be the D (6 bases). The CDR3 loop is CASIAGPNNEQFF. For the CDR3, the DNA is TGTGCCAGCATTGCGGGGCCTAACAATGAGCAGTTCTTC.